The clone carrying this T cell receptor beta chain was observed a few times. Its antigen is as yet unknown. TCRdb independently ran MiXCR on the 5' RACE reads; one entry per CDR3 protein. The sample includes around 140,000 distinct CDR3 sequences, roughly a fifth of them seen just once. This sample was taken from a study of T-cell memory formation after mild COVID-19. Overall study context: TCR clusters mostly belonged to single donors.

Whole-study results and caveats: A second wave expanding day 15 to 37 was CD4+-biased; contracting clones were balanced. Pre-infection memory carried some responding clones, suggesting that cross-reactive memory joined. Contracting CD4+ clones lay largely in CM and EM, with CD8+ ones residing in EMRA.

The CDR3 length is 16 residues. V shed 2 bases, J shed 2 bases, and the junction held 4 bases outside the gene matches. The V gene's germline CDR1 is GTSNPN and CDR2 SVGIG (reference sequence). Sequences were obtained from PBMCs or a T cell subset sorted from them (not recorded which). The rearrangement links TRBV30 to TRBJ2-6; 9 bases fit TRBD1. This receptor was identified in an adult woman who had mild COVID-19 (a few samples of this study predate the infection). Cell type and time point are not known. CDR3 region: CAWSTGGETGANVLTF. As DNA, the CDR3 is TGTGCCTGGAGTACAGGGGGCGAGACTGGGGCCAACGTCCTGACTTTC.